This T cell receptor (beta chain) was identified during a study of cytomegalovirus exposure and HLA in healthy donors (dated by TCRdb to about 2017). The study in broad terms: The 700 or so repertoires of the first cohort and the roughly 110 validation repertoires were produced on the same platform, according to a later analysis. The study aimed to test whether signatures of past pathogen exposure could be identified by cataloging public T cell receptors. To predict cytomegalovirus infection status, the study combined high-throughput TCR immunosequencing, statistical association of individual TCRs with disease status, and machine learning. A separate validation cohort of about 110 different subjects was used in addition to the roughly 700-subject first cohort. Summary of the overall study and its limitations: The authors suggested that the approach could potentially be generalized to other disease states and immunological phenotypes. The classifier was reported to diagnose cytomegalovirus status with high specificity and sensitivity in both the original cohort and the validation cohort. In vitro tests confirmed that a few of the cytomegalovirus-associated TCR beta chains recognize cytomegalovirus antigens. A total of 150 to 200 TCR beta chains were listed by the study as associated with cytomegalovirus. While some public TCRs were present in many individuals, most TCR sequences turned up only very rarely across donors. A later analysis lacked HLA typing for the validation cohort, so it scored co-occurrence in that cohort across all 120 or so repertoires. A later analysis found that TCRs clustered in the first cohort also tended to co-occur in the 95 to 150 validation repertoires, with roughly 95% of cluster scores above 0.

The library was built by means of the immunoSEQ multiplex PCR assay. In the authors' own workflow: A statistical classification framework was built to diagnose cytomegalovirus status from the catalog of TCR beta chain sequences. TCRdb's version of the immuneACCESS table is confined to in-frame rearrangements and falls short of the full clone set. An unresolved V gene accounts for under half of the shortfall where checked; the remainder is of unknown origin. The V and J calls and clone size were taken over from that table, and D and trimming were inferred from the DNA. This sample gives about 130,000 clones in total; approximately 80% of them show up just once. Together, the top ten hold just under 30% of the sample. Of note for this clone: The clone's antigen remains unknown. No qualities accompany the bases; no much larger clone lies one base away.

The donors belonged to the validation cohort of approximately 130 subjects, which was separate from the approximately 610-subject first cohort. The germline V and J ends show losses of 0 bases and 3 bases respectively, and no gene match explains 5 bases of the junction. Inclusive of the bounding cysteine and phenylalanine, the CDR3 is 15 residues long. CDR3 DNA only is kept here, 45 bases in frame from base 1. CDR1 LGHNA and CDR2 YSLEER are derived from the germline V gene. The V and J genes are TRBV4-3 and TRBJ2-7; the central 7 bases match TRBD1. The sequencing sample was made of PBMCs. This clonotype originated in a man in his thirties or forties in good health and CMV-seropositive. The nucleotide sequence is TGCGCCAGCAGCCAAGATAAAGGGACAGTCTACGAGCAGTACTTC. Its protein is CASSQDKGTVYEQYF.